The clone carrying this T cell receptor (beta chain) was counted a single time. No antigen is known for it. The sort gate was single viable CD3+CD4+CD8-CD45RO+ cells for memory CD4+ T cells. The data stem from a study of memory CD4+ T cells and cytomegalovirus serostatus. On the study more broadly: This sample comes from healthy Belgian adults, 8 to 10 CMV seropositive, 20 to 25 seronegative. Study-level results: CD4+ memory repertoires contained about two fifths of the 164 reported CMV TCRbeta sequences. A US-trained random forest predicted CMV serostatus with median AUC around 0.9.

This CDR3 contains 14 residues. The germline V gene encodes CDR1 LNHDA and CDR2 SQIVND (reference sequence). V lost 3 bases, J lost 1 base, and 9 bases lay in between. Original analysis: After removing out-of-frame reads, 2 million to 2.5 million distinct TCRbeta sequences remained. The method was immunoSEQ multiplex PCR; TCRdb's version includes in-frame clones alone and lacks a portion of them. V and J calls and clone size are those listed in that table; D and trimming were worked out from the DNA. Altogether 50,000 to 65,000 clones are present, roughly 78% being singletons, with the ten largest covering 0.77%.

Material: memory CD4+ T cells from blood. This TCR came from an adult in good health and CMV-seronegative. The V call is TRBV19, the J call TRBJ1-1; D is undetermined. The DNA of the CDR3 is TGTGCCAGTAGTATTAGGACGGAGAACACTGAAGCTTTCTTT. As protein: CASSIRTENTEAFF. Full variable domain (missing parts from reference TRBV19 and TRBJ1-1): DGGITQSPKYLFRKEGQNVTLSCEQNLNHDAMYWYRQDPGQGLRLIYYSQIVNDFQKGDIAEGYSVSREKKESFPLTVTSAQKNPTAFYLCASSIRTENTEAFFGQGTRLTVV.